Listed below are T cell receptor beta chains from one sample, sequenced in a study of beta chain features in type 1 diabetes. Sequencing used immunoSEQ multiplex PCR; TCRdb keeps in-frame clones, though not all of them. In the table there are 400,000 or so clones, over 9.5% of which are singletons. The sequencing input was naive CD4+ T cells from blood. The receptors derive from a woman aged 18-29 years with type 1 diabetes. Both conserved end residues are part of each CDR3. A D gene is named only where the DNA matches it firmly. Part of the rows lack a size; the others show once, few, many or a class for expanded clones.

TGCAGCGTTGTAGGGTCGGACAGGGGGAGCACAGATACGCAGTATTTT | CSVVGSDRGSTDTQYF | TRBV29-1 | few | TRBJ2-3 | TRBD1
TGTGCCAGTAGTCAAGGGACTACTTACAATGAGCAGTTCTTC | CASSQGTTYNEQFF | TRBV19 | NA | TRBJ2-1 | TRBD2
TGTGCCTGGAGTGGTGGGGGGAGCCGCGATGAGCAGTTCTTC | CAWSGGGSRDEQFF | TRBV30 | few | TRBJ2-1 | NA
TGTGCCAGCAGCATGCGACGGCAGGGGCGGTACGAGCAGTACTTC | CASSMRRQGRYEQYF | TRBV5-4 | few | TRBJ2-7 | NA
TGTGCCAGCCCTAGACAGGGGGCCGGAGATACGCAGTATTTT | CASPRQGAGDTQYF | TRBV6-1 | NA | TRBJ2-3 | TRBD1
TGCGCCAGCAGTTACCCCAGGGCTCGATCTCTGAACACTGAAGCTTTCTTT | CASSYPRARSLNTEAFF | TRBV23-1 | few | TRBJ1-1 | NA
TGTGCCAGCAGTTACTGGCAGGGCAATGAGCAGTTCTTC | CASSYWQGNEQFF | TRBV6-5 | few | TRBJ2-1 | NA
TGTGCCAGCAGTTTAGAGGGCTATGGGGCCAACGTCCTGACTTTC | CASSLEGYGANVLTF | TRBV27 | NA | TRBJ2-6 | NA
TGTGCCAGCAGCCCGCGGGTAGACTATGGCTACACCTTC | CASSPRVDYGYTF | TRBV7-2 | NA | TRBJ1-2 | NA
TGCAGCGCCGGAACAGGGGCCAACTATGGCTACACCTTC | CSAGTGANYGYTF | TRBV29-1 | NA | TRBJ1-2 | TRBD1
TGTGCCAGCAGCGTAGAGGGACAGCGTACCCCAGTGGGGGGCTACACCTTC | CASSVEGQRTPVGGYTF | TRBV9 | few | TRBJ1-2 | TRBD1
TGTGCCAGCAGGCGCCCAGTGGACATGGGCGATGGCTACACCTTC | CASRRPVDMGDGYTF | TRBV6-5 | few | TRBJ1-2 | NA
TGTGCCAGCTCACCACCTGGGCTTGGGGCCAACGTCCTGACTTTC | CASSPPGLGANVLTF | TRBV18 | NA | TRBJ2-6 | NA
TGCGCCAGCAGCCCCCCACTCGTGTCAGCGGGAGGTAAAGAGACCCAGTACTTC | CASSPPLVSAGGKETQYF | TRBV5-1 | NA | TRBJ2-5 | TRBD2
TGTGCCTGCCGGGACAGCTATGGCTACACCTTC | CACRDSYGYTF | TRBV30 | few | TRBJ1-2 | TRBD1
TGTGCCAGCTCACCACTTCGGCTAGCGTTGAATGAGCAGTTCTTC | CASSPLRLALNEQFF | TRBV18 | few | TRBJ2-1 | NA
TGCAGCGCCGTTGACAGGGGGCACCAAGAGACCCAGTACTTC | CSAVDRGHQETQYF | TRBV29-1 | few | TRBJ2-5 | TRBD1
TGCGCCAGCAGCAGACAGATCGGGTTGCCTTTC | CASSRQIGLPF | TRBV5-1 | NA | TRBJ2-7 | NA
TGTGCCAGCTCACCCGTAATCGGACAGGGCCATGAGCAGTTCTTC | CASSPVIGQGHEQFF | TRBV18 | NA | TRBJ2-1 | TRBD1
TGTGCCAGCAGTTTGACCCCGGGAAATGCTTTCTTT | CASSLTPGNAFF | TRBV28 | NA | TRBJ1-1 | NA
TGTGCCAGCAGCTTGCAGGGGGCGGCCCCCGGGGAGCTGTTTTTT | CASSLQGAAPGELFF | TRBV5-4 | few | TRBJ2-2 | TRBD1
TGTGCCAGCACCCTCTTATACGGCTCCTACGAGCAGTACTTC | CASTLLYGSYEQYF | TRBV7-2 | NA | TRBJ2-7 | NA
TGCGCCAGCAGCCCGGCAGCGTTATATGAGACCCAGTACTTC | CASSPAALYETQYF | TRBV5-1 | NA | TRBJ2-5 | NA
TGTGCCACCAGCAGTAGGGGACTAGCGGGAACCACAGATACGCAGTATTTT | CATSSRGLAGTTDTQYF | TRBV15 | NA | TRBJ2-3 | TRBD2
TGTGCCAGCAGATCCAGACAGGGGGCGAACACCGGGGAGCTGTTTTTT | CASRSRQGANTGELFF | TRBV28 | NA | TRBJ2-2 | TRBD1
TGTGCCAGCAGCTTTAGGGGTGATGAGCAGTTCTTC | CASSFRGDEQFF | TRBV7-9 | NA | TRBJ2-1 | NA
TGCGCCAGCAGCACTGGTATGGGTAGCGGGGTTCAAGAGACCCAGTACTTC | CASSTGMGSGVQETQYF | TRBV5-1 | NA | TRBJ2-5 | TRBD2
TGTGCCAGTACGGACAGGAGCAGGTACGAGCAGTACTTC | CASTDRSRYEQYF | TRBV27 | few | TRBJ2-7 | TRBD1
TGTGCCAGCAGCCAAGGAGCGGGAGATGGGCAGTACTTC | CASSQGAGDGQYF | TRBV14 | few | TRBJ2-7 | TRBD2
TGTGCCAGCAGCTCTTGGCTCGGAGCAGATACGCAGTATTTT | CASSSWLGADTQYF | TRBV7-2 | few | TRBJ2-3 | NA
TGTGCCAGCCACATGTTAGCGCAGAATGAGCAGTTCTTC | CASHMLAQNEQFF | TRBV18 | few | TRBJ2-1 | NA
TGTGCCAGCAGCGCCGCCGACACGAGCCTCCGGACCGGGGAGCTGTTTTTT | CASSAADTSLRTGELFF | TRBV9 | NA | TRBJ2-2 | NA
TGCAGCGTTGCCGCACAGGGGGCAAATCAGCCCCAGCATTTT | CSVAAQGANQPQHF | TRBV29-1 | few | TRBJ1-5 | TRBD1
TGCAGCGTCAGACAGGGCGGCGAGCAGTACTTC | CSVRQGGEQYF | TRBV29-1 | few | TRBJ2-7 | TRBD1
TGTGCCAGTAGTATTGAAAAGGGCGGGAAAGGAGATGAGCAGTTCTTC | CASSIEKGGKGDEQFF | TRBV19 | NA | TRBJ2-1 | NA
TGTGCCAGCAGCTCGAACGGGAGGACAAAACTGTTTTTT | CASSSNGRTKLFF | TRBV7-9 | NA | TRBJ1-4 | NA
TGTGCCAGCAGCCAAATCCAAGAGACCCAGTACTTC | CASSQIQETQYF | TRBV7-9 | few | TRBJ2-5 | NA
TGTGCCAGCAGCCCTAAGACTTGGTACCTAGACAATGAGCAGTTCTTC | CASSPKTWYLDNEQFF | TRBV14 | few | TRBJ2-1 | NA
TGCGCCAGCAGCTTGTTGCGAGGAGAGACCCAGTACTTC | CASSLLRGETQYF | TRBV5-1 | NA | TRBJ2-5 | NA
TGTGCCAGCTGCACGGGGGGAAGTCAGCCCCAGCATTTT | CASCTGGSQPQHF | TRBV28 | NA | TRBJ1-5 | NA
TGTGCCAGCAACGCTGCCGGGGCAGGGGGCTGGGATGAGCAGTTCTTC | CASNAAGAGGWDEQFF | TRBV28 | few | TRBJ2-1 | TRBD1
TGTGCCAGTGGAATAGCGGGAGGGAAATCTACCTACGAGCAGTACTTC | CASGIAGGKSTYEQYF | TRBV19 | few | TRBJ2-7 | TRBD2
TGCAGCGTTGAAGGGGGCCTGGGGACCGGGGAGCTGTTTTTT | CSVEGGLGTGELFF | TRBV29-1 | NA | TRBJ2-2 | NA
TGTGCCAGCCCCCGGGGTAGCTCCTACAATGAGCAGTTCTTC | CASPRGSSYNEQFF | TRBV30 | NA | TRBJ2-1 | NA
TGTGCCAGCAGCCGGGACAGGTCCTACGAGCAGTACTTC | CASSRDRSYEQYF | TRBV5-4 | few | TRBJ2-7 | TRBD1
TGTGCCAGCAGCCCTTCGGCGGGGAGCTCCTACGAGCAGTACTTC | CASSPSAGSSYEQYF | TRBV9 | NA | TRBJ2-7 | NA
TGTGCCAGCGGTTCCAGCGGGGGCACTTGGAATGAGCAGTTCTTC | CASGSSGGTWNEQFF | TRBV2 | few | TRBJ2-1 | TRBD2
TGTGCCAGCTCAGGGAGGGCCTATGGCTACACCTTC | CASSGRAYGYTF | TRBV18 | NA | TRBJ1-2 | NA
TGTGCCTGGAGCCCCGGTTACATTCAGTACTTC | CAWSPGYIQYF | TRBV30 | few | TRBJ2-4 | NA
TGTGCCAGCAGCTCCGGACTGAAGGGCAATGAGCAGTTCTTC | CASSSGLKGNEQFF | TRBV11-3 | NA | TRBJ2-1 | NA
TGTGCCAACAGACAGGGGGTAGGGTCACCCCTCCACTTT | CANRQGVGSPLHF | TRBV2 | few | TRBJ1-6 | TRBD1